A selection of T cell receptor beta chains follows, all from one sample in a study of shared clonotypes between healthy human individuals. Sequenced by immunoSEQ multiplex PCR; TCRdb stores in-frame clones only, minus some. The sample consists of roughly 640,000 clones, around 74% of them appearing once. The sample was memory CD4+ T cells sorted from blood. These receptors were collected from a woman aged 25 to 39 in good health. Each CDR3 is given with its conserved first and last residue. A D gene is named only where the DNA matches it firmly. Not every row has a clone size; where given, it reads once, few, many or a size class.

clone_size j_call v_call d_call cdr3_nt cdr3_aa
- TRBJ1-5 TRBV28 - TGTGCCAGCAGCTTCTTGGGCAATCAGCCCCAGCATTTT CASSFLGNQPQHF
few TRBJ1-1 TRBV7-8 - TGTGCCAGCAGCTTAGTTCAGGACACTGAAGCTTTCTTT CASSLVQDTEAFF
- TRBJ1-5 TRBV28 TRBD1 TGTGCCAGCAGCCTCCCAGGGGGGCGCAATCAGCCCCAGCATTTT CASSLPGGRNQPQHF
once TRBJ2-1 TRBV4-1 TRBD2 TGCGCCAGCAGCCAAATAGCGGGAGCCTACAATGAGCAGTTCTTC CASSQIAGAYNEQFF
- TRBJ2-1 TRBV5-4 TRBD2 TGTGCCAGCAGCTTGGATCAGGGAGGGTCCTACAATGAGCAGTTCTTC CASSLDQGGSYNEQFF
- TRBJ2-1 TRBV5-4 TRBD2 TGTGCCAGCAGCTTGGGGACTAGCGGGAACTTCTACAATGAGCAGTTCTTC CASSLGTSGNFYNEQFF
once TRBJ2-5 TRBV11-2 - TGTGCCAGCAGCTTCGGTCCGTCCGAGACCCAGTACTTC CASSFGPSETQYF
many TRBJ2-1 TRBV4-2 TRBD2 TGTGCCAGCAGCCAAGGGTTGGGTCTAGCGGGCTCCAATGAGCAGTTCTTC CASSQGLGLAGSNEQFF
- TRBJ2-5 TRBV5-1 - TGCGCCAGCAGCTTGGGGTCTGTCCGAGAGACCCAGTACTTC CASSLGSVRETQYF
- TRBJ2-1 TRBV19 TRBD2 TGTGCCAGTAGGAGAAGCGGGAGGGCCGTGGGTTACAATGAGCAGTTCTTC CASRRSGRAVGYNEQFF
few TRBJ1-5 TRBV2 - TGTGCCAGCAGTGACACGGGTTACTATCAGCCCCAGCATTTT CASSDTGYYQPQHF
- TRBJ2-1 TRBV27 TRBD2 TGTGCCAGCAGTTTAAGGCTAGCGGTAGACAATGAGCAGTTCTTC CASSLRLAVDNEQFF
- TRBJ1-1 TRBV5-5 TRBD1 TGTGCCAGCAGCTTGGCCGGGACAGGGGCCGTTGAAGCTTTCTTT CASSLAGTGAVEAFF
- TRBJ1-1 TRBV6-1 - TGTGCCAGCAGGTTGACGGGGAAGGACACTGAAGCTTTCTTT CASRLTGKDTEAFF
- TRBJ2-3 TRBV5-6 - TGTGCCAGCACCATTTGGGCAGATACGCAGTATTTT CASTIWADTQYF
once TRBJ2-1 TRBV15 TRBD2 TGTGCCACCAGCAGAGGCTCTCGGATAGCGGGAGGGAATGAGCAGTTCTTC CATSRGSRIAGGNEQFF
few TRBJ2-5 TRBV19 - TGTGCCAGTAGTAGGGGGGCCCAAGAGACCCAGTACTTC CASSRGAQETQYF
- TRBJ2-3 TRBV29-1 TRBD1 TGCAGCGGACACCCCGGGACAGGGAGCACAGATACGCAGTATTTT CSGHPGTGSTDTQYF
few TRBJ1-2 TRBV7-7 TRBD1 TGTGCCAGCAGCTTATTAGACAGGGTATTCCTCTCTTTAGGCTACACCTTC CASSLLDRVFLSLGYTF
once TRBJ2-2 TRBV7-9 - TGTGCCAGCAGCTCCCGGGACTTAAACACCGGGGAGCTGTTTTTT CASSSRDLNTGELFF